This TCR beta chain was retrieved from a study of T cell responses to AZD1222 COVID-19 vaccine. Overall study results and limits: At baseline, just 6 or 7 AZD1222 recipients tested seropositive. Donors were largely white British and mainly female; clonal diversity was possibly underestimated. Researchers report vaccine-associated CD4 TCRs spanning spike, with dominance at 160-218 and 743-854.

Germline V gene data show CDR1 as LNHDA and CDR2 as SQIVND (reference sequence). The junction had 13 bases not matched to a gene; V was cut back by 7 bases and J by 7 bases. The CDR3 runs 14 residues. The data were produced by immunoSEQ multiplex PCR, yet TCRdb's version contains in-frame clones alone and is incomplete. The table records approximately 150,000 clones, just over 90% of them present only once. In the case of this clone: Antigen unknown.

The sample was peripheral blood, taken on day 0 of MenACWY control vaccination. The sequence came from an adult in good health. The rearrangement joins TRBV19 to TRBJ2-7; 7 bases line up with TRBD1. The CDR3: CASTTEDRPSEQYF. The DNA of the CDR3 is TGTGCCAGTACCACGGAGGACAGGCCCTCAGAGCAGTACTTC.